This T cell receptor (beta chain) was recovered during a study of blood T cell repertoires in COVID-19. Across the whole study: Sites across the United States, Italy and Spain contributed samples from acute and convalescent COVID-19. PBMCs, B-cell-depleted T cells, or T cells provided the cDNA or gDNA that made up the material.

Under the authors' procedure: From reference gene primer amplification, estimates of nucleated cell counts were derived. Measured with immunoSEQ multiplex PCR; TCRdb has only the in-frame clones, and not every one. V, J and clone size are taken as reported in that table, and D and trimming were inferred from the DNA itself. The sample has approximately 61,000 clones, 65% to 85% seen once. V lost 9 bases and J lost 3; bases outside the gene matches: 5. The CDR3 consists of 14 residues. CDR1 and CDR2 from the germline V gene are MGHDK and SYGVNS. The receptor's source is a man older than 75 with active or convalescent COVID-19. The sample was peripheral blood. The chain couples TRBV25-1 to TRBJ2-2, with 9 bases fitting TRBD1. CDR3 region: CASTGTGYTGELFF. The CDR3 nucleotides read TGTGCCAGTACCGGGACAGGGTACACCGGGGAGCTGTTTTTT.